Described below is a single TCR beta chain sequence and its context. Its antigen is not identified. Each diagnosis drew on symptoms, thyroxine, TRAb, thyroid ultrasound and orbital computed tomography findings. This sample was included in a study of T cells in Graves' hyperthyroidism and ophthalmopathy. General study results and limits: Model-based prediction identified ophthalmopathy a median 6.5 months prior to its onset. Most thyroid clonotypes expanded above 0.001 appeared in blood too.

Template material for amplifying TCR beta CDR3 regions consisted of RNA transcripts. First-round RT-PCR targeting the TCR CDR3 was performed with the HTBI primer set. TCRdb re-called the multiplex PCR reads through MiXCR, storing one row per CDR3 protein. The sample contains over 700,000 distinct CDR3 sequences, more than 30% of which appear only once. With 6 bases clipped from V and 1 base from J, the junction kept 7 bases outside the gene matches. This CDR3 comprises 15 residues. The chain links TRBV12-3 or TRBV12-4 to TRBJ2-5; the match to TRBD2 covers 8 bases. The specimen sequenced was blood. This clonotype originated in a man between 18 and 35 years old with Graves' hyperthyroidism. CDR3 sequence (DNA): TGTGCCAGCAGCACCGGGGGGGGAGTCCAAGAGACCCAGTACTTC. This sequence encodes CASSTGGGVQETQYF.